This is a list of T cell receptor beta chains from one sample in a study of shared clonotypes between healthy human individuals. Here immunoSEQ multiplex PCR was the method, and the copy in TCRdb shows in-frame clones only, minus some. Of hundreds of thousands of clones in the sample, roughly 96% were seen once. Material: naive CD8+ T cells sorted from blood. The source is a woman under 40 in good health. The CDR3 runs from the conserved cysteine through the conserved F or W. D genes are given only for firm matches. Some rows have no size entry. The others give once, few or many, or a class for an expanded clone.

NA | TRBD1 | TRBJ2-7 | 15 | TRBV2 | CASTPGTGLSYEQYF | TGTGCCAGCACACCGGGGACAGGACTTTCCTACGAGCAGTACTTC
NA | TRBD2 | TRBJ2-2 | 16 | TRBV7-2 | CASSLWTSGNTGELFF | TGTGCCAGCAGCCTCTGGACTAGCGGGAACACCGGGGAGCTGTTTTTT
NA | NA | TRBJ2-7 | 13 | TRBV9 | CASSVGEGYEQYF | TGTGCCAGCAGCGTAGGTGAGGGCTACGAGCAGTACTTC
NA | TRBD2 | TRBJ2-3 | 17 | TRBV7-2 | CASSESRLATGTDTQYF | TGTGCCAGCAGCGAATCTCGACTAGCGACAGGCACAGATACGCAGTATTTT
once | NA | TRBJ2-1 | 14 | TRBV2 | CASNEGQGSWEQFF | TGTGCCAGCAACGAGGGTCAGGGTTCGTGGGAGCAGTTCTTC
NA | NA | TRBJ2-7 | 10 | TRBV6-1 | CASSEIEQYF | TGTGCCAGCAGTGAGATCGAGCAGTACTTC
NA | TRBD1 | TRBJ1-1 | 15 | TRBV9 | CASSPSTGLKTEAFF | TGTGCCAGCAGCCCCTCGACAGGGTTGAAAACTGAAGCTTTCTTT
NA | NA | TRBJ1-2 | 13 | TRBV27 | CASSLGVGSGYTF | TGTGCCAGCAGTTTGGGGGTGGGTAGCGGCTACACCTTC
NA | NA | TRBJ1-1 | 16 | TRBV11-3 | CASPPTAVEGNTEAFF | TGTGCCAGCCCCCCCACAGCCGTCGAGGGGAACACTGAAGCTTTCTTT
NA | NA | TRBJ2-3 | 15 | TRBV7-3 | CASSWGGASTDTQYF | TGTGCCAGCAGCTGGGGTGGCGCCAGCACAGATACGCAGTATTTT
NA | NA | TRBJ1-1 | 15 | TRBV4-1 | CASSRRIDTNTEAFF | TGCGCCAGCAGCCGAAGAATAGACACGAACACTGAAGCTTTCTTT
NA | NA | TRBJ2-3 | 13 | TRBV13 | CASSSSEADTQYF | TGTGCCAGCAGCTCCTCAGAGGCAGATACGCAGTATTTT